Below, 8 T cell receptor beta chains from the same sample are listed, as sequenced in a study of blood T cell repertoires in COVID-19. TCRdb keeps only in-frame clones here, not all; method: immunoSEQ multiplex PCR. The sample contains roughly 97,000 clones, around four fifths of which appear only once. Sequencing input: peripheral blood. These receptors all stem from a man between 60 and 75 years old with acute or convalescent COVID-19.

The chain has TRBV18 and TRBJ2-7; 10 positions agree with TRBD1. CDR1 KGHSH and CDR2 LQKENI come from the germline V gene. The J segment lost 5 bases and the V segment lost 6 bases, leaving 7 bases of the junction unmatched. The CDR3 spans 14 residues. The CDR3 DNA reads TGTGCCAGCTCTCCGGGACAGGGGTATAACGAGCAGTACTTC. Translation gives CASSPGQGYNEQYF.

The rearrangement links TRBV3-1 (or the pseudogene TRBV3-2) to TRBJ1-1; D not resolved. Germline assignment: CDR1 LGHDT and CDR2 YNNKEL (reference sequence). The V and J ends lost 0 bases and 4 bases respectively, with 9 bases between them. The CDR3 has 14 residues. The DNA of the CDR3 is TGTGCCAGCAGCCAAGACGTCGGAGGCACTGAAGCTTTCTTT. Translation gives CASSQDVGGTEAFF.

In this sample, this clone turned up a few times. J is TRBJ1-5 and V is TRBV7-9, with 7 bases matching TRBD1. CDR1 and CDR2 from the germline V gene are SEHNR and FQNEAQ (reference sequence). Trimming at V came to 5 bases and at J to 9 bases, leaving 10 bases not matched to a gene. CDR3 length equals 14 residues. CDR3 sequence (DNA): TGTGCCAGCAGCCCCTGGACAGGCTCGGGGCCCCAGCATTTT. This gives the protein CASSPWTGSGPQHF.

This clone was picked up one time. J is TRBJ1-1 and V is TRBV6-5; D gene unclear. The CDR3 extends over 11 amino acids. The germline V gene has CDR1 MNHEY and CDR2 SVGAGI. The V gene lost 3 bases and the J gene lost 9 bases, with 8 bases spanning the gap. CDR3: CASSYQSKAFF. CDR3 in DNA: TGTGCCAGCAGTTATCAGTCGAAAGCTTTCTTT.

J is TRBJ2-1 and V is TRBV5-4; TRBD2 agrees at 13 bases. This CDR3 has 16 amino acids. Germline V gives CDR1 SGHNT, CDR2 YYREEE (reference sequence). V shed 3 bases, J shed 10 bases, and the junction held 10 bases outside the gene matches. The DNA of the CDR3 is TGTGCCAGCAGCTCAGGACTAGCGGGAGCTCATAGGGAGCAGTTCTTC. It encodes CASSSGLAGAHREQFF.

The chain links TRBV10-3 to TRBJ1-2; TRBD1 matches at 7 bases. Per germline, CDR1 ENHRY and CDR2 SYGVKD. The CDR3 is 13 amino acids. After removal of 4 bases from V and 5 bases from J, the junction contained 4 bases not matched to a gene. CDR3 sequence (DNA): TGTGCCATCAGTGCACAGGGGAGTTATGGCTACACCTTC. Translating it yields CAISAQGSYGYTF.

CDR3 region: CSVLTGAVTEAFF. DNA for the CDR3: TGCAGCGTTTTGACAGGGGCGGTCACTGAAGCTTTCTTT. This rearrangement joins TRBV29-1 to TRBJ1-1; 8 bases are shared with TRBD1. CDR1 and CDR2 (germline): SQVTM, ANQGSEA. Unmatched junction bases numbered 6, after V lost 5 bases and J lost 4 bases. This CDR3 has 13 residues.

The rearrangement uses TRBV27 and TRBJ2-7; 7 positions agree with TRBD1. Germline V CDR1 and CDR2: MNHEY, SMNVEV (reference sequence). V shed 4 bases and J 2 bases; nucleotides not matched to a gene: 17. CDR3 length: 18 residues. The CDR3 region is CASSSIYPTGQSPYEQYF. Written as DNA, the CDR3 is TGTGCCAGCAGTTCGATCTATCCGACAGGGCAAAGCCCCTACGAGCAGTACTTC.